These 16 T cell receptor beta chains were sequenced from one sample in a study of human T cells and chemical hapten exposure. Time point indicated: patch test 2, 6 weeks after DPC sensitization. Treatment indicated: therapeutic diphenylcyclopropenone sensitization with weekly scalp DPC. From the RACE reads, TCRdb called clonotypes with MiXCR, one entry per CDR3 protein. The repertoire holds 84,000 or so distinct CDR3 sequences, approximately 10% seen once, with 2% to 2.5% in the top ten. The material was whole blood, obtained in connection with sensitization to the hapten diphenylcyclopropenone (DPC). The origin of the receptors is a young woman with alopecia areata. Some clones in this sample may be carry-over from other donors' samples.

The chain is built from TRBV6-1 and TRBJ1-5; 9 nucleotides agree with TRBD1. V shed 2 bases, J shed 2 bases, and the junction held 10 bases outside the gene matches. CDR3 length: 18 amino acids. CDR1 MNHNS and CDR2 SASEGT come from the germline V gene. The CDR3 nucleotides read TGTGCCAGCAGTGAAATTGGGAGACAGGGGGTGCGCAATCAGCCCCAGCATTTT. Protein product: CASSEIGRQGVRNQPQHF.

The sample holds many counts of this clonotype. This sequence joins TRBV29-1 and TRBJ2-7; D uncertain. Between the trimmed V and J ends, which lost 4 bases and 6 bases, there was a span of 13 bases. The CDR3 has 12 amino acids. Germline V gives CDR1 SQVTM, CDR2 ANQGSEA. The CDR3: CSVGRPTSEQYF. DNA for the CDR3: TGCAGCGTTGGCAGGCCTACCTCCGAGCAGTACTTC.

The genes are TRBV28 and TRBJ1-1, with D possibly being TRBD1 (5 bases). In germline, CDR1 is MDHEN, CDR2 SYDVKM. There are 15 residues in the CDR3. Trimming took 4 bases from V and 2 from J, leaving 14 bases between them. The CDR3 nucleotides read TGTGCCAGCAGTTCACCGGGACGGTTAAACACTGAAGCTTTCTTT. Amino acid sequence: CASSSPGRLNTEAFF.

This clonotype has at least ten counts. The V gene is TRBV12-5, the J gene TRBJ2-1; 15 bases match TRBD2. V shed 4 bases and J 8 bases; nucleotides not matched to a gene: 6. This CDR3 comprises 16 residues. Germline V CDR1 and CDR2: LGHNT, FRNRAP. CDR3 residues: CASGSGTSGRLDEQFF. CDR3 DNA sequence: TGTGCTAGTGGTTCAGGGACTAGCGGGAGGTTAGATGAGCAGTTCTTC.

The V call is TRBV10-3, the J call TRBJ1-6, with TRBD1 matching over 8 bases. The V segment lost 10 bases and the J segment 10 bases; nucleotides outside the gene matches: 9. CDR1 is ENHRY and CDR2 is SYGVKD in the germline V gene. This CDR3 contains 13 residues. The chain's CDR3 is CASTDRGESPLHF. CDR3 DNA sequence: TGTGCCAGCACTGACAGGGGTGAATCACCCCTCCACTTT.

This clonotype was observed at least ten times. The V call is TRBV27, the J call TRBJ2-5, with D unclear. Trimming shortened V by 5 bases and J by 5 bases, and 12 bases separated the two germline ends. The CDR3 length is 13 residues. In germline, CDR1 is MNHEY, CDR2 SMNVEV (reference sequence). CDR3 loop: CASSPRVRETQYF. The CDR3 nucleotides read TGTGCCAGCAGTCCCCGGGTCCGGGAGACCCAGTACTTC.

This clonotype appeared many times. This chain links TRBV3-1 with TRBJ2-7; D is unclear. Germline V gene data show CDR1 as LGHDT and CDR2 as YNNKEL (reference sequence). V was clipped by 2 bases and J by 4 bases, with 6 bases between them. The CDR3 runs 12 residues. As DNA, the CDR3 is TGTGCCAGCAGCCAATCGTCTTACGAGCAGTACTTC. Its protein is CASSQSSYEQYF.

This clonotype occurred many times. V and J are TRBV28 and TRBJ1-4; D ambiguous. Germline V CDR1 and CDR2: MDHEN, SYDVKM. V was pared by 4 bases and J by 0 bases, with 9 bases between. This CDR3 has 15 residues. The CDR3 region has the DNA TGTGCCAGCAGTTCCTTGGGAGCAACTAATGAAAAACTGTTTTTT. It specifies CASSSLGATNEKLFF. The variable domain in full, with the rest retrieved from reference TRBV28 and TRBJ1-4, is DVKVTQSSRYLVKRTGEKVFLECVQDMDHENMFWYRQDPGLGLRLIYFSYDVKMKEKGDIPEGYSVSREKKERFSLILESASTNQTSMYLCASSSLGATNEKLFFGSGTQLSVL.

The chain couples TRBV10-2 to TRBJ2-7; tentative D call: TRBD2 (6 bases). The germline V gene encodes CDR1 WSHSY and CDR2 SAAADI. Trimming cost V 7 bases and J 2 bases, with 9 bases left between them. CDR3 length equals 12 residues. CDR3 DNA: TGCGCCAGCAAGCCGGGGGCCTACGAGCAGTACTTC. This codes for CASKPGAYEQYF.

The genes are TRBV20-1 and TRBJ1-2, with D possibly being TRBD1 (5 bases). The CDR3 is 12 amino acids. Trimming cost V 2 bases and J 4 bases, with 8 bases left between them. Germline CDR1 and CDR2: DFQATT and SNEGSKA (reference sequence). DNA of the CDR3: TGCAGTGCTAGATTAGGGACCTATGGCTACACCTTC. Amino acid sequence: CSARLGTYGYTF.

At least ten counts were recorded for this clonotype. CDR3 bases: TGCAGCGTTAAGCAGGGGGCGGCCACTGAAGCTTTCTTT. Translated: CSVKQGAATEAFF. The chain recombines TRBV29-1 with TRBJ1-1; 8 positions agree with TRBD1. V lost 5 bases to trimming and J lost 4 bases; unmatched junction nucleotides: 6. CDR1 is SQVTM and CDR2 is ANQGSEA in the germline V gene. The CDR3 spans 13 residues.

V and J are TRBV28 and TRBJ1-5; D is unresolved. Looked up from germline, CDR1 is MDHEN and CDR2 is SYDVKM. Deletions cut 6 bases from V and 3 bases from J, with 15 bases between. The CDR3 is 15 amino acids. The CDR3: CASRLPTDFNQPQHF. The CDR3 coding sequence is TGTGCCAGCAGGTTACCAACAGACTTCAATCAGCCCCAGCATTTT.

About this clonotype: A much larger clone differs by one base, so this may be a read error. V usage is TRBV5-1 and J usage is TRBJ2-3; possibly TRBD1 for D (6 bases). The ends were cut back, 2 bases at V and 4 bases at J, with 11 bases in the middle. CDR1 and CDR2 (germline): SGHRS, YFSETQ. The CDR3 runs to 14 residues. The CDR3 is CASSFQGSADTQYF. CDR3 sequence (DNA): TGCGCCAGCAGCTTTCAGGGGAGCGCAGATACGCAGTATTTT.

This clonotype occurred many times. The rearrangement uses TRBV5-1 and TRBJ2-5; no definite D call. The CDR3 has 13 amino acids. In germline, CDR1 is SGHRS, CDR2 YFSETQ. The V and J ends lost 4 bases and 1 base respectively, with 8 bases between them. CDR3 DNA sequence: TGCGCCAGCAGCGAGCCTACCCAAGAGACCCAGTACTTC. Amino acids: CASSEPTQETQYF. The variable domain in full, with the rest retrieved from reference TRBV5-1 and TRBJ2-5, is KAGVTQTPRYLIKTRGQQVTLSCSPISGHRSVSWYQQTPGQGLQFLFEYFSETQRNKGNFPGRFSGRQFSNSRSEMNVSTLELGDSALYLCASSEPTQETQYFGPGTRLLVL.

This clonotype was counted many times. The gene calls are TRBV11-2 and TRBJ1-6, with no clear D. The CDR3 consists of 14 residues. V was shortened by 7 bases and J by 8 bases, with 15 bases between the two germline ends. Germline V CDR1 and CDR2: SGHAT, FQNNGV. The CDR3 here is CASTRPGEDSPLHF. In DNA, the CDR3 is TGTGCCAGCACCCGCCCCGGGGAGGATTCACCCCTCCACTTT.

This clonotype was seen ten or more times. The V gene is TRBV5-1, the J gene TRBJ1-4; the D is unclear. Germline V gene sequence: CDR1 SGHRS, CDR2 YFSETQ. The CDR3 has 14 amino acids. The V and J ends lost 5 bases and 0 bases respectively, with 8 bases between them. The CDR3 here is CASRTISTNEKLFF. The CDR3 DNA sequence: TGCGCCAGCAGAACCATTTCAACTAATGAAAAACTGTTTTTT. The variable domain in full, completed from reference TRBV5-1 and TRBJ1-4, reads KAGVTQTPRYLIKTRGQQVTLSCSPISGHRSVSWYQQTPGQGLQFLFEYFSETQRNKGNFPGRFSGRQFSNSRSEMNVSTLELGDSALYLCASRTISTNEKLFFGSGTQLSVL.